This TCR beta chain was identified in a study of identical twins. Trimming took off 6 bases at V and 5 bases at J, with 17 bases between the two ends. The CDR3 consists of 14 residues. Per germline, CDR1 MNHEY and CDR2 SMNVEV (reference sequence). General study points: Invariant MAIT and iNKT cells may have partly biased zero-insertion analyses.

TCRdb analysed the 5' RACE reads with MiXCR anew, one entry per CDR3 protein. The data show 570,000 or so distinct CDR3 sequences, with 9% to 10% seen just once and approximately 3.2% held by the top ten. In the case of this clonotype: Its target is not known.

A further study also used this sample, focusing on yellow fever vaccine responses in identical twins. This second study says: Reportedly, the response of twins' T cells to the vaccine seemed partly convergent, partly personalized.

Sequenced: PBMCs. This sequence was found in a woman aged 18-30 years in good health. V is TRBV27 and J is TRBJ2-7; TRBD2 might be the D (6 bases). The CDR3 region is CASSRASSENEQYF. The CDR3 DNA sequence: TGTGCCAGCAGCCGAGCGTCTAGCGAGAACGAGCAGTACTTC.